This T cell receptor beta chain was profiled in a study of T cell changes during pregnancy in multiple sclerosis. Looked up from germline, CDR1 is MNHEY and CDR2 is SVGAGI. V lost 0 bases to trimming and J lost 6 bases, with 7 bases between them. CDR3 length: 13 residues. Libraries were prepared by immunoSEQ multiplex PCR; TCRdb keeps only in-frame clonotypes and omits some of them. Among 100,000 or so clones listed, 90% to 95% were seen once. This TCR came from a female donor with multiple sclerosis, enrolled in a pregnancy study. V is TRBV6-5 and J is TRBJ2-3; no clear D. Here the sequenced sample was peripheral blood, taken before pregnancy. The CDR3 sequence is CASSYSAFDTQYF. CDR3 nucleotides: TGTGCCAGCAGTTACTCGGCTTTCGATACGCAGTATTTT.